This note documents a single T cell receptor (beta chain) sequence. Antigen specificity is unknown. This sample is drawn from a study of a mutant IDH1 vaccine in newly diagnosed glioma. Study details: The study started vaccination 4-6 weeks after radiotherapy alone, or with temozolomide cycles. Treated individuals were about 60% male and roughly 40% female, averaging roughly 43 years of age. Receipt of radiotherapy, temozolomide, or both preceded the study, and most received both.

CDR3 length: 14 residues. Germline lookup yields CDR1 SEHNR and CDR2 FQNEAQ (reference sequence). V gave up 7 bases and J gave up 3 bases, with 15 bases separating them. Regarding time point: week 11, during vaccination. The study gave 300 ug of mutant IDH1 20-mer peptide per vaccine dose, with topical imiquimod. Each of the donors came in with new WHO grade 3 or 4 astrocytomas that were IDH1-mutant and ATRX-lost. Clones were read by immunoSEQ multiplex PCR, and TCRdb kept only the in-frame ones, dropping some. The repertoire holds about 40,000 clones, around 84% seen once, with about 2.3% in the top ten.

The receptor comes from a man aged 35-49 years with glioma. This sample comprised PBMCs, obtained from a glioma patient whose treatment included an IDH1 peptide vaccine. The chain carries TRBV7-9 and TRBJ1-2; TRBD1 might be the D (6 bases). CDR3 sequence: CASITRGSDYGYTF. Here the CDR3 DNA reads TGTGCCAGCATCACCAGGGGCTCCGACTATGGCTACACCTTC.